Listed below are T cell receptor beta chains from one sample, sequenced in a study of cytomegalovirus exposure and HLA in healthy donors. TCRdb's copy holds only in-frame clones and misses some; the assay was immunoSEQ multiplex PCR. The repertoire holds about 270,000 clones, with roughly 70% as singletons. The sample comprised PBMCs. The receptors come from a female donor in good health and CMV-seronegative. Both conserved end residues are part of each CDR3. D genes are given only for firm matches. Only part of the rows carry a size: once, few, many, or a class if the clone is expanded.

D	V	size	J	CDR3	DNA
TRBD1	TRBV19	-	TRBJ1-1	CASSPYIPWQGVTEAFF	TGTGCCAGTAGTCCTTATATTCCTTGGCAGGGGGTAACTGAAGCTTTCTTT
-	TRBV7-9	-	TRBJ2-6	CASGGGTGVLGANVLTF	TGTGCCAGCGGGGGGGGGACAGGCGTTCTTGGGGCCAACGTCCTGACTTTC
-	TRBV27	few	TRBJ2-7	CASSLSQDYEQYF	TGTGCCAGCAGTTTATCACAGGACTACGAGCAGTACTTC
-	TRBV19	-	TRBJ1-3	CASSISTSSGNTIYF	TGTGCCAGTAGTATTTCTACGAGCTCTGGAAACACCATATATTTT
-	TRBV4-1	-	TRBJ2-7	CASSHSGNPYEQYF	TGCGCCAGCAGCCACAGCGGCAACCCCTACGAGCAGTACTTC
TRBD1	TRBV2	few	TRBJ1-3	CASRQGVFGNTIYF	TGTGCCAGTAGACAGGGGGTTTTTGGAAACACCATATATTTT
TRBD1	TRBV11-2	-	TRBJ1-1	CASSLTRTGGTEAFF	TGTGCCAGCAGCTTAACACGGACAGGGGGCACTGAAGCTTTCTTT
-	TRBV5-1	-	TRBJ2-1	CASSPQRASSYNEQFF	TGCGCCAGCAGCCCCCAGCGGGCCAGCTCCTACAATGAGCAGTTCTTC
TRBD1	TRBV27	-	TRBJ1-4	CASSRTGVSEKLFF	TGTGCCAGCAGTCGGACAGGTGTAAGTGAAAAACTGTTTTTT
-	TRBV6-5	few	TRBJ2-1	CASSSPGTGAFNEQFF	TGTGCCAGCAGTTCCCCCGGGACTGGGGCCTTCAATGAGCAGTTCTTC
-	TRBV11-1	-	TRBJ1-5	CASSFSGNQPQHF	TGTGCCAGCAGCTTCTCGGGGAATCAGCCCCAGCATTTT
TRBD2	TRBV30	-	TRBJ2-3	CAWSMWTSGRAGYTQYF	TGTGCCTGGAGCATGTGGACTAGCGGGAGGGCCGGGTATACGCAGTATTTT
-	TRBV7-7	-	TRBJ1-5	CASSLELGQPYSNQPQHF	TGTGCCAGCAGCTTAGAGCTAGGACAACCTTATAGCAATCAGCCCCAGCATTTT
-	TRBV28	-	TRBJ1-5	CASSPLGGQPQHF	TGTGCCAGCAGTCCTTTGGGAGGGCAGCCCCAGCATTTT
-	TRBV20-1	-	TRBJ2-1	CSKDNNNEQFF	TGCAGTAAGGACAATAACAATGAGCAGTTCTTC
TRBD2	TRBV14	few	TRBJ2-1	CASSQSGGSSYNEQFF	TGTGCCAGCAGCCAGAGCGGGGGGAGCTCCTACAATGAGCAGTTCTTC
TRBD2	TRBV9	-	TRBJ2-3	CASSGGVAGTTRDTQYF	TGTGCCAGCAGCGGGGGAGTAGCGGGAACTACCAGGGATACGCAGTATTTT
-	TRBV11-2	few	TRBJ2-2	CASSLASTGELFF	TGTGCCAGCAGCTTAGCATCAACCGGGGAGCTGTTTTTT
-	TRBV29-1	few	TRBJ1-1	CSVVKGQNTEAFF	TGCAGCGTTGTAAAGGGGCAAAACACTGAAGCTTTCTTT
TRBD2	TRBV10-1	-	TRBJ2-7	CASSDPAGVYDEQYF	TGTGCCAGCAGTGATCCAGCGGGAGTATACGACGAGCAGTACTTC
-	TRBV28	-	TRBJ2-1	CASSFAAPGEQFF	TGTGCCAGCAGTTTCGCGGCTCCCGGTGAGCAGTTCTTC
-	TRBV28	once	TRBJ1-5	CASAQGWSNQPQHF	TGTGCCAGCGCCCAGGGCTGGAGCAATCAGCCCCAGCATTTT
-	TRBV29-1	-	TRBJ2-3	CSVEVGQSGADTQYF	TGCAGCGTTGAAGTGGGGCAGTCTGGGGCAGATACGCAGTATTTT
TRBD1	TRBV6-1	-	TRBJ2-7	CASSMMTGFNEQYF	TGTGCCAGCAGTATGATGACAGGGTTCAACGAGCAGTACTTC